The text below deals with one T cell receptor beta chain. As yet, its antigen is unknown. This sample stems from a study of CD8 T cells in ankylosing spondylitis. V was trimmed by 3 bases and J by 1 base, leaving 8 bases between them. This CDR3 has 14 amino acids. Study-wide findings and caveats: A motif of 8 or 9 highly homologous TCR beta variants was seen as apparently characteristic of ankylosing spondylitis blood. Matched ankylosing spondylitis synovial fluid reportedly showed significant enrichment of disease-linked clones.

TCRdb re-analysed the 5' RACE reads in MiXCR, keeping a single row per CDR3 protein. Here the sample spans 250,000 to 300,000 distinct CDR3 sequences, roughly 20% being singletons. Material: blood, either unsorted or a sorted T cell fraction (not recorded which). This TCR came from a male donor with ankylosing spondylitis or in good health (not recorded which). V gene TRBV12-3 or TRBV12-4 combines with J gene TRBJ2-3, with TRBD1 as a possible D gene (5 bases). Written as DNA, the CDR3 is TGTGCCAGCAGTTTCCAGGGCCGCACAGATACGCAGTATTTT. This translates into CASSFQGRTDTQYF.